The rows below give T cell receptor beta chains drawn from one sample of a study of cytomegalovirus exposure and HLA in healthy donors. Data came from immunoSEQ multiplex PCR; TCRdb stores just in-frame clones and leaves some out. The table records fewer than 150,000 clones, around 77% of them present only once. Specimen: PBMCs. The receptors stem from a man in his forties or fifties in good health and CMV-seronegative. Each CDR3 is given without its conserved first and last residue. The D gene is left open where the match is weak. Expanded clones are given a class, and other clones once, few, many or no size at all.

V	D	size	J	CDR3
TRBV28	TRBD2	few	TRBJ2-5	ASRSGGKETQY
TRBV27	.	few	TRBJ1-5	ASSLSIRGYQPQH
TRBV18	.	once	TRBJ1-1	ASSPGLITEAF
TRBV7-8	.	few	TRBJ1-6	ASSLISGSNNSPLH
TRBV6-6	.	.	TRBJ1-1	ASSYSGSEAF
TRBV9	TRBD2	.	TRBJ2-3	ASSVELAGVSDTQY
TRBV19	.	.	TRBJ1-5	ASSIAGQPQH
TRBV30	.	once	TRBJ2-5	AWVNYQETQY
TRBV5-1	TRBD1	.	TRBJ2-6	ASSPRTGADGANVLT
TRBV2	.	.	TRBJ2-7	ASSESLYEQY
TRBV5-8	.	.	TRBJ2-1	ASSLAVNEQF
TRBV27	.	.	TRBJ1-1	ASSLRGPNTEAF
TRBV11-1	.	.	TRBJ1-1	ASSTPAVPDTEAF